One and the same sample provided the 4 T cell receptor beta chains below, sequenced in a study of blood T cell repertoires in COVID-19. The protocol was immunoSEQ multiplex PCR, while the TCRdb copy is restricted to in-frame clones and leaves out a portion. Of roughly 200,000 clones detected, roughly four fifths appear once; the ten largest clones hold about 10%. Specimen: PBMCs or T cells enriched from blood (not recorded which). These receptors were taken from a man in his forties who had recovered from COVID-19.

V is TRBV19 and J is TRBJ1-5, with D perhaps matching TRBD1 (6 bases). V was trimmed by 3 bases and J by 5 bases, leaving 11 bases between them. The CDR3 loop spans 14 amino acids. Germline V gene lookup returns CDR1 LNHDA and CDR2 SQIVND (reference sequence). This chain's CDR3 is CASSIGDTYQPQHF. The DNA for the CDR3 is TGTGCCAGTAGTATCGGGGACACGTATCAGCCCCAGCATTTT.

V is TRBV5-6 and J is TRBJ1-4; D is perhaps TRBD1 (5 bases). V was clipped by 4 bases and J by 5 bases, with 21 bases between them. There are 17 residues in the CDR3. Germline CDR1 and CDR2: SGHDT and YYEEEE. The CDR3 sequence: CASSLDVDSLLNEKLFF. CDR3 DNA sequence: TGTGCCAGCAGCCTAGACGTCGACAGCCTCCTAAATGAAAAACTGTTTTTT.

This sequence joins TRBV19 and TRBJ1-2; TRBD1 matches at 10 bases. V dropped 6 bases and J dropped 3; count of bases not matched to a gene: 7. Germline V lookup: CDR1 LNHDA, CDR2 SQIVND (reference sequence). The CDR3 consists of 15 residues. The CDR3 DNA reads as TGTGCCAGTAGGGAGACCGGGACAGGGGACTATGGCTACACCTTC. This codes for CASRETGTGDYGYTF. Filled out from reference TRBV19 and TRBJ1-2, the complete variable domain reads DGGITQSPKYLFRKEGQNVTLSCEQNLNHDAMYWYRQDPGQGLRLIYYSQIVNDFQKGDIAEGYSVSREKKESFPLTVTSAQKNPTAFYLCASRETGTGDYGYTFGSGTRLTVV.

The chain employs TRBV7-2 and TRBJ2-3, with TRBD2 identical over 15 bases. Per the germline V gene, CDR1 is SGHTA and CDR2 is FQGNSA. V lost 3 bases, J lost 2 bases, and 9 bases stayed unmatched. The CDR3 runs to 19 residues. Here the CDR3 reads CASSLPPGLAGGHTDTQYF. CDR3 DNA: TGTGCCAGCAGCTTGCCCCCGGGACTAGCGGGGGGACACACAGATACGCAGTATTTT.